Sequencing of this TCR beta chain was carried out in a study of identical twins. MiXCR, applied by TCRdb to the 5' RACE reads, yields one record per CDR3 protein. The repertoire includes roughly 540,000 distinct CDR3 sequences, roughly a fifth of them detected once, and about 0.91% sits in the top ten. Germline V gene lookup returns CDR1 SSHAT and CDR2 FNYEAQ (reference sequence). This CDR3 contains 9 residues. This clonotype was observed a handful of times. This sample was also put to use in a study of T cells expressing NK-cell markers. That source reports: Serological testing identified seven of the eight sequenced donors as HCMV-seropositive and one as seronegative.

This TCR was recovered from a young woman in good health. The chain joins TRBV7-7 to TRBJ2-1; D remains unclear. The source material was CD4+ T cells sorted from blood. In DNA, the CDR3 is TGTGCTACGGGCGTTGAGCAGTTCTTC. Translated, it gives CATGVEQFF.